This paragraph reports one T cell receptor (beta chain). These data are taken from a study of cytomegalovirus exposure and HLA in healthy donors. The V gene lost 4 bases and the J gene lost 4 bases, with 9 bases spanning the gap. In germline, CDR1 is SGHKS, CDR2 YYEKEE (reference sequence). This CDR3 has 13 amino acids. The primer mix had 60 Vbeta and 13 Jbeta primers. Repertoires were generated with immunoSEQ multiplex PCR, while TCRdb's copy carries only in-frame clones and drops some. The sample records roughly 100,000 clones, approximately 72% being singletons. The receptor's source is a young man in good health and CMV-seronegative. The chain has TRBV5-5 and TRBJ1-5; tentatively, D is TRBD1 (5 bases). Specimen: PBMCs. CDR3 in DNA: TGTGCCAGCAGCCAGGACAAGAATCAGCCCCAGCATTTT. It yields the protein CASSQDKNQPQHF.